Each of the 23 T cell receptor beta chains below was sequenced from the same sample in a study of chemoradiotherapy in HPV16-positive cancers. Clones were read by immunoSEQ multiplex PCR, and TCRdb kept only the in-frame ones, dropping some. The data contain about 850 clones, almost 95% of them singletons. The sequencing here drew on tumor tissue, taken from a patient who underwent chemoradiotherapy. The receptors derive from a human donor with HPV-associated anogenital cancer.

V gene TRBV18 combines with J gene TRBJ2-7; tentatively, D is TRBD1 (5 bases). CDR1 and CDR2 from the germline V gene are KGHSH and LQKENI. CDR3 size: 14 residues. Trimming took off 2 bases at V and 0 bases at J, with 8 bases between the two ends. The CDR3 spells CASSPNRNSYEQYV. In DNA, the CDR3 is TGTGCCAGCTCACCAAACAGGAACTCCTACGAGCAGTACGTC.

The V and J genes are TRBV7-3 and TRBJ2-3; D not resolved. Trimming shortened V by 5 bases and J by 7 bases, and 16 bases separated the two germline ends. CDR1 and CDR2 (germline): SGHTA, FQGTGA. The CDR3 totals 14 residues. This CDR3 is CASSPDTPGNTQYF. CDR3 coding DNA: TGTGCCAGCAGCCCAGACACGCCGGGTAATACGCAGTATTTT.

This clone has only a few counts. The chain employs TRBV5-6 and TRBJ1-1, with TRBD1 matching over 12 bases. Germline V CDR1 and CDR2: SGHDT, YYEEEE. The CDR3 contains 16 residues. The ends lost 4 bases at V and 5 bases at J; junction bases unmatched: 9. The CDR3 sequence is CASSTFGTGGRTEAFF. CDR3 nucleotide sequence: TGTGCCAGCAGCACCTTCGGGACAGGGGGCAGGACTGAAGCTTTCTTT.

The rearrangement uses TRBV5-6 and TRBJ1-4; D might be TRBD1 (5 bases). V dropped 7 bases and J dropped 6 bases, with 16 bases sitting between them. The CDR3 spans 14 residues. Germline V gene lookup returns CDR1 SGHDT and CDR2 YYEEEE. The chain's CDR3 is CASGRNGGYEKLFF. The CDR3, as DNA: TGTGCCAGCGGGAGAAACGGGGGGTATGAAAAACTGTTTTTT.

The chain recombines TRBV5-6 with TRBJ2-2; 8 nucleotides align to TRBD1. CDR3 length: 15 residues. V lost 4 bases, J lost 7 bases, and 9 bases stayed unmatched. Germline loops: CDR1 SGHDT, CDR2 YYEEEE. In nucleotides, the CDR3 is TGTGCCAGCAGCCTTCGGACAGGGATGGTCGGGGAGCTGTTTTTT. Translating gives CASSLRTGMVGELFF.

CDR3 sequence reads: CASSFTASGGGGADTQYF. The DNA of the CDR3 is TGTGCCAGCAGCTTCACTGCTAGCGGGGGGGGCGGCGCAGATACGCAGTATTTT. V and J are TRBV7-2 and TRBJ2-3, with TRBD2 matching over 12 bases. This CDR3 contains 18 residues. CDR1 and CDR2 (germline): SGHTA, FQGNSA. V dropped 3 bases and J dropped 4; count of bases not matched to a gene: 11.

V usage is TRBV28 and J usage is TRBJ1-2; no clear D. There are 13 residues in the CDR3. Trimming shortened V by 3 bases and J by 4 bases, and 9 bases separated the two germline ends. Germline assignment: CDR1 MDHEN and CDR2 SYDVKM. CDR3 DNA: TGTGCCAGCAGTTTTTTTGGGCTCTATGGCTACACCTTC. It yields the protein CASSFFGLYGYTF.

Here the CDR3 DNA reads TGTGCCAGCAGACATTCGGACGGAGAAGCTTTCTTT. It yields the protein CASRHSDGEAFF. This sequence joins TRBV6-1 and TRBJ1-1, with D unclear. The CDR3 extends over 12 amino acids. The germline V and J ends were trimmed by 6 bases and 8 bases, with 13 bases remaining between them. Germline V gene data show CDR1 as MNHNS and CDR2 as SASEGT.

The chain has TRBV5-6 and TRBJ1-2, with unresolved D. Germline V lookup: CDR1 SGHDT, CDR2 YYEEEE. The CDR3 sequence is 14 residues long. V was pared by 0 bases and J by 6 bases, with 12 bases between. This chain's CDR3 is CASSLEGWKHGYTF. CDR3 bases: TGTGCCAGCAGCTTGGAGGGTTGGAAGCATGGCTACACCTTC.

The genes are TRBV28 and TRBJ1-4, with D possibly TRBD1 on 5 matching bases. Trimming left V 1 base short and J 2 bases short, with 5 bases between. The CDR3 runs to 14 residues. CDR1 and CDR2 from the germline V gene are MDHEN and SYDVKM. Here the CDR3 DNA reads TGTGCCAGCAGTTTATCAGGGACTAATGAAAAACTGTTTTTT. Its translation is CASSLSGTNEKLFF.

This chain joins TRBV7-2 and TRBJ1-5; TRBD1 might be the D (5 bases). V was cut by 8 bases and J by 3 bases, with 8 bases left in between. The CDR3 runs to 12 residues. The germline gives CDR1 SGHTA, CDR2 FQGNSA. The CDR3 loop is CASSGDNQPQHF. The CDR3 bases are TGTGCCAGCTCGGGGGACAATCAGCCCCAGCATTTT.

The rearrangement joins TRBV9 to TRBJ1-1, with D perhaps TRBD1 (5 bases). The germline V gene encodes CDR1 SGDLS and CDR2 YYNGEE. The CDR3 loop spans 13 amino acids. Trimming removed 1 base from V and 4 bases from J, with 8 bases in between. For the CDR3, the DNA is TGTGCCAGCAGCGTAACGGGGGTCACTGAAGCTTTCTTT. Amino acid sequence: CASSVTGVTEAFF.

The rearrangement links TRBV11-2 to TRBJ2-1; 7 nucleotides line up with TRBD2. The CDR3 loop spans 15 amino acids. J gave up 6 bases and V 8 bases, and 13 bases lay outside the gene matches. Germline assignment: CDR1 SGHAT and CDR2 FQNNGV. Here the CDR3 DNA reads TGTGCCAGCGGACGGGGAGGGCAGGGAGGCAATGAGCAGTTCTTC. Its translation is CASGRGGQGGNEQFF.

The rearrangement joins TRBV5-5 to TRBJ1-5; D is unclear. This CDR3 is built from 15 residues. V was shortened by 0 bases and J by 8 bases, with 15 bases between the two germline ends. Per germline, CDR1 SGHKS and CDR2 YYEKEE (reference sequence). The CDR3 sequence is CASSLDAGGTEPQHF. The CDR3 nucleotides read TGTGCCAGCAGCTTGGATGCAGGAGGTACAGAGCCCCAGCATTTT.

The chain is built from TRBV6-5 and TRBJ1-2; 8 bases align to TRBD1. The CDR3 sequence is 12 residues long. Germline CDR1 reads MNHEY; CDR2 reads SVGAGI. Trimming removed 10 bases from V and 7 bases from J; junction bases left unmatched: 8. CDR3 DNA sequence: TGTGCCACCAACCGACAGGGGTCTGGCTACACCTTC. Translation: CATNRQGSGYTF.

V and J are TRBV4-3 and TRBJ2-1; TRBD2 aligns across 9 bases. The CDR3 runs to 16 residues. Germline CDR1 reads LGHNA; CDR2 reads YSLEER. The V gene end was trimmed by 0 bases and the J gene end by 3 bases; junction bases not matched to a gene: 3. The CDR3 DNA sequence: TGCGCCAGCAGCCAAGACTCAGCGGGGGGCTACAATGAGCAGTTCTTC. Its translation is CASSQDSAGGYNEQFF.

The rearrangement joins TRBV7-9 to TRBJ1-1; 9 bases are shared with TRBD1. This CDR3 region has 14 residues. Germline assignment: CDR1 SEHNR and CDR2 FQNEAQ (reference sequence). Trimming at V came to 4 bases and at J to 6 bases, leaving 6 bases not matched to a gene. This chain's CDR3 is CASSSSGQGSEAFF. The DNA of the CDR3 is TGTGCCAGCAGCTCCTCGGGACAGGGCTCTGAAGCTTTCTTT. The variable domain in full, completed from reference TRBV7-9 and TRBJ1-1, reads DTGVSQNPRHKITKRGQNVTFRCDPISEHNRLYWYRQTLGQGPEFLTYFQNEAQLEKSRLLSDRFSAERPKGSFSTLEIQRTEQGDSAMYLCASSSSGQGSEAFFGQGTRLTVV.

In nucleotides, the CDR3 is TGTGCCAGCAGTGCCCAGGGGATGAACACTGAAGCTTTCTTT. As protein: CASSAQGMNTEAFF. The rearrangement uses TRBV2 and TRBJ1-1, with D possibly TRBD1 on 6 matching bases. Trimming left V 4 bases short and J 0 bases short, with 9 bases between. This CDR3 comprises 14 residues. CDR1 is SNHLY and CDR2 is FYNNEI in the germline V gene.

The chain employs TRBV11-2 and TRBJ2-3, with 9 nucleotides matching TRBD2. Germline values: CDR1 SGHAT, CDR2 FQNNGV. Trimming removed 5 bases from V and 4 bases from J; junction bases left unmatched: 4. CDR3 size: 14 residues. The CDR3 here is CASSVRLAADTQYF. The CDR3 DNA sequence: TGTGCCAGCAGCGTTAGACTAGCGGCAGATACGCAGTATTTT.

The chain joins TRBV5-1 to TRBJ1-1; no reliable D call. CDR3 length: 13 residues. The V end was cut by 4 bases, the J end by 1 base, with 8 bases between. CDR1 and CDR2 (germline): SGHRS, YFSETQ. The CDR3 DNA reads TGCGCCAGCAGCGCCCAACGGAACACTGAAGCTTTCTTT. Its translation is CASSAQRNTEAFF.

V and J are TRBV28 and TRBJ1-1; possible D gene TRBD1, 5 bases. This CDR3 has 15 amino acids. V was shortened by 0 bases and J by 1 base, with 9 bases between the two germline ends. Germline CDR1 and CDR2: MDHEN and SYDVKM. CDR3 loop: CASSLWRGGNTEAFF. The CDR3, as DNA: TGTGCCAGCAGTTTATGGAGGGGCGGGAACACTGAAGCTTTCTTT.

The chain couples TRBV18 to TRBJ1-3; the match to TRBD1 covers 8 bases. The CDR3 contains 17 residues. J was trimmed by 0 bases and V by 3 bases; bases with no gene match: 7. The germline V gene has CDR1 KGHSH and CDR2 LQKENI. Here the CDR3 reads CASSPGTGNPSGNTIYF. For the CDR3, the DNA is TGTGCCAGCTCACCTGGGACAGGCAACCCCTCTGGAAACACCATATATTTT.

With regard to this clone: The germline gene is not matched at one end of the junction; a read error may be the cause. The CDR3 nucleotides are TGCGCCAGCAGCTTGTTGGAGGGAGGGCTCTACGAGCAGTGCTTC. This gives the protein CASSLLEGGLYEQCF. The rearrangement uses TRBV5-1 and TRBJ2-7, with TRBD2 identical over 7 bases. This CDR3 spans 15 amino acids. CDR1 SGHRS and CDR2 YFSETQ come from the germline V gene.